This TCR beta chain was captured in a study of T-cell memory formation after mild COVID-19. Study in general: Clustering of TCRs was largely donor specific.

This clonotype was seen more than once but under ten times. Its cognate antigen is unknown. One entry per CDR3 protein, called by TCRdb with MiXCR from the 5' RACE reads. Of about 270,000 distinct CDR3 sequences listed, around 15% are singletons. Notes on the study in general: Of the contracting clones, CD4+ ones lay mainly in CM and EM, and CD8+ ones in EMRA.

The CDR3 is 14 amino acids. Looked up from germline, CDR1 is MGHRA and CDR2 is YSYEKL. Trimming shortened V by 0 bases and J by 2 bases, and 7 bases separated the two germline ends. The sequenced sample consisted of PBMCs or a T cell subset sorted from them (not recorded which). The receptor was isolated from a man between 18 and 29 years old who had mild COVID-19 (a few samples of this study predate the infection). Cell type and time point are not known. J is TRBJ1-2 and V is TRBV4-1, with D unclear. The DNA for the CDR3 is TGCGCCAGCAGCCAAGAGACCGCCAACTATGGCTACACCTTC. It yields the protein CASSQETANYGYTF.